Listed below are T cell receptor beta chains from one sample, sequenced in a study of identical twins. One entry per CDR3 protein results from TCRdb running MiXCR on the 5' RACE reads. The sample includes nearly 200,000 distinct CDR3 sequences, about 15% of them seen just once. These data also featured in a second study, about T cells expressing NK-cell markers.

Sequencing input: CD8+ T cells sorted from blood. Receptors originate from a woman between 18 and 29 years old in good health. Both conserved end residues are part of each CDR3. A D gene is named only where the DNA matches it firmly. Rows give clone size only sometimes, using once, few, many, or a class for an expanded clone.

j_call | clone_size | d_call | v_call | cdr3_aa | cdr3_nt
TRBJ1-2 | few | - | TRBV29-1 | CSVADGGGYTF | TGCAGCGTTGCTGACGGTGGTGGCTACACCTTC
TRBJ1-5 | - | - | TRBV7-8 | CASSRSPGTQPQHF | TGTGCCAGCAGCCGCTCGCCAGGGACCCAGCCCCAGCATTTT
TRBJ1-2 | few | - | TRBV12-3/TRBV12-4 | CASTPGHINYGYTF | TGTGCCAGCACGCCGGGACACATTAACTATGGCTACACCTTC
TRBJ1-1 | few | - | TRBV6-1 | CASSAFFGGMNTEAFF | TGTGCCAGCAGCGCCTTCTTCGGGGGCATGAACACTGAAGCTTTCTTT
TRBJ1-1 | - | - | TRBV27 | CASTRAGYMNTEAFF | TGTGCCAGCACCCGGGCCGGATACATGAACACTGAAGCTTTCTTT
TRBJ1-5 | - | - | TRBV4-3 | CASSQDGGQHF | TGCGCCAGCAGCCAAGATGGAGGCCAGCATTTT
TRBJ1-1 | few | - | TRBV20-1 | CSARIQGNTEAFF | TGCAGTGCTAGGATACAGGGAAACACTGAAGCTTTCTTT
TRBJ1-2 | few | - | TRBV15 | CATSRVGLNYGYTF | TGTGCCACCAGCAGAGTAGGCCTTAACTATGGCTACACCTTC
TRBJ1-2 | - | - | TRBV12-3/TRBV12-4 | CASSRNKGYGYTF | TGTGCCAGCAGTCGGAACAAGGGCTATGGCTACACCTTC
TRBJ2-1 | few | - | TRBV11-3 | CASSLEGAADEQFF | TGTGCCAGCAGCTTAGAAGGGGCAGCCGATGAGCAGTTCTTC
TRBJ1-1 | few | - | TRBV2 | CASNKGFSDTEAFF | TGTGCCAGCAATAAGGGGTTTAGTGACACTGAAGCTTTCTTT
TRBJ2-5 | - | TRBD2 | TRBV7-9 | CASSRGGLQETQYF | TGTGCCAGCAGCCGCGGGGGACTCCAAGAGACCCAGTACTTC
TRBJ2-7 | - | TRBD2 | TRBV7-9 | CASSTPTSGGTYEQYF | TGTGCCAGCAGCACGCCAACTAGCGGGGGAACCTACGAGCAGTACTTC
TRBJ2-5 | - | - | TRBV3-1 | CASSQKAALALSFQETQYF | TGTGCCAGCAGCCAAAAAGCCGCCCTAGCGCTCTCCTTCCAAGAGACCCAGTACTTC
TRBJ1-1 | - | - | TRBV6-2/TRBV6-3 | CASSLPLGTTEAFF | TGTGCCAGCAGTTTGCCTCTGGGAACGACTGAAGCTTTCTTT
TRBJ2-1 | - | TRBD2 | TRBV24-1 | CATSDPLAGEHNEQFF | TGTGCCACCAGTGATCCTCTAGCGGGGGAACACAATGAGCAGTTCTTC
TRBJ2-3 | few | - | TRBV6-1 | CASFPRSRGPQDTQYF | TGTGCCAGCTTTCCAAGATCCCGAGGGCCCCAGGATACGCAGTATTTT
TRBJ2-3 | few | TRBD1 | TRBV29-1 | CSATTRGRQRPDTQYF | TGCAGCGCCACAACCAGGGGGCGACAGCGACCAGATACGCAGTATTTT